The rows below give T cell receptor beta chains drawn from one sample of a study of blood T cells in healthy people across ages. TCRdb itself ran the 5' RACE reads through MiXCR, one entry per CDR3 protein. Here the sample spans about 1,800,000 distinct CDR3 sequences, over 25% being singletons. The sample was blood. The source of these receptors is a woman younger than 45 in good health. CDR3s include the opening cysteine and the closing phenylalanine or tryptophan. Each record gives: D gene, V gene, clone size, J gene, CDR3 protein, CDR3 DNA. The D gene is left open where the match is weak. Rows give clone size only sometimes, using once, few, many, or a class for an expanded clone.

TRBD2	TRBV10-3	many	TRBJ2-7	CAISESFSGSSHEQYF	TGTGCCATCAGTGAGTCGTTTAGCGGGAGCTCCCACGAGCAGTACTTC
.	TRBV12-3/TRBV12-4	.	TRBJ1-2	CASSKGMEIGFGYTF	TGTGCCAGCAGTAAGGGAATGGAGATCGGCTTCGGCTACACCTTC
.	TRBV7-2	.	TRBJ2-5	CASSAGGFGETQYF	TGTGCCAGCAGCGCCGGTGGTTTCGGGGAGACCCAGTACTTC
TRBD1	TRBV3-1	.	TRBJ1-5	CASSLGQPSQPQHF	TGTGCCAGCAGCCTGGGACAGCCTAGCCAGCCCCAGCATTTT
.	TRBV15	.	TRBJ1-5	CATSRDGGEGSNQPQHF	TGTGCCACCAGCAGAGATGGAGGGGAAGGGAGCAATCAGCCCCAGCATTTT
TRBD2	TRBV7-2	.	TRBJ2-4	CASSPSGGGADIQYF	TGTGCCAGCAGCCCTTCCGGGGGGGGCGCTGACATTCAGTACTTC
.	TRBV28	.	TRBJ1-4	CASRPQGSRKLFF	TGTGCCAGCAGGCCACAGGGAAGTCGAAAACTGTTTTTT
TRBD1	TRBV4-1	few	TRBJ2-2	CASSQGQGFAGELFF	TGCGCCAGCAGCCAAGGACAGGGATTCGCCGGGGAGCTGTTTTTT
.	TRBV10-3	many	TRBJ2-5	CAISESKFETQYF	TGTGCCATCAGTGAGTCGAAGTTTGAGACCCAGTACTTC
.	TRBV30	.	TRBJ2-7	CAWSKSGDYEQYF	TGTGCCTGGAGTAAAAGCGGAGACTACGAGCAGTACTTC
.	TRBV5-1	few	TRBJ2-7	CASSTEGRPTYNEQYF	TGCGCCAGCAGCACTGAGGGGAGGCCGACCTACAATGAGCAGTACTTC
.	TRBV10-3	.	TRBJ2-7	CAIREGAAYEQYF	TGTGCCATCAGGGAAGGTGCGGCCTACGAGCAGTACTTC
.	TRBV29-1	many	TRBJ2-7	CSVEDPSGGQRPDEQYF	TGCAGCGTTGAAGATCCTTCGGGGGGACAGCGTCCTGACGAGCAGTACTTC
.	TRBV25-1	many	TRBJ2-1	CASSESSPRKGEQFF	TGTGCCAGCAGTGAATCGAGCCCCCGGAAGGGTGAGCAGTTCTTC
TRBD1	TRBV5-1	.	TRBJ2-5	CASSLEWQGQGWEQYF	TGCGCCAGCAGCTTGGAATGGCAGGGACAGGGGTGGGAGCAGTACTTC
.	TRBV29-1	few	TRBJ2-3	CSVAGEISTDTQYF	TGCAGCGTTGCGGGCGAAATTAGCACAGATACGCAGTATTTT
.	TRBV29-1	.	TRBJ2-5	CSVMLANLQETQYF	TGCAGCGTCATGCTTGCCAACCTCCAAGAGACCCAGTACTTC
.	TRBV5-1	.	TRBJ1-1	CASSPALGDTEAFF	TGCGCCAGCAGCCCCGCTTTGGGAGACACTGAAGCTTTCTTT
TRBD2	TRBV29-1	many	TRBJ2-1	CSVALAGDNEQFF	TGCAGCGTTGCGTTAGCGGGAGACAATGAGCAGTTCTTC
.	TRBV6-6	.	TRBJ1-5	CASSYSQHQINQPQHF	TGTGCCAGCAGTTACTCTCAGCACCAAATTAATCAGCCCCAGCATTTT
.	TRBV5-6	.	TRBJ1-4	CASSPEGSGKLFF	TGTGCCAGCAGCCCGGAGGGGAGTGGAAAACTGTTTTTT
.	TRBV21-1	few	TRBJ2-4	CASSKDRGVAKNIQYF	TGTGCCAGCAGCAAAGATAGGGGGGTAGCCAAAAACATTCAGTACTTC
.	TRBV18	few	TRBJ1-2	CASSPLEARSANYGYTF	TGTGCCAGCTCACCATTAGAAGCCCGGTCAGCTAACTATGGCTACACCTTC
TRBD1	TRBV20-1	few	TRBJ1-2	CSATTGAGYGYTF	TGCAGTGCGACGACAGGGGCCGGCTATGGCTACACCTTC
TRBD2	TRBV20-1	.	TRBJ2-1	CSARAWTSNNEQFF	TGCAGTGCTAGAGCTTGGACTAGCAACAATGAGCAGTTCTTC
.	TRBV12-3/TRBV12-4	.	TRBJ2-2	CASSLAKVTVELFF	TGTGCCAGCAGTTTGGCGAAGGTTACCGTGGAGCTGTTTTTT
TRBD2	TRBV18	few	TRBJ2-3	CASSPGGLAGGDTQYF	TGTGCCAGCTCACCAGGCGGGCTAGCGGGAGGAGATACGCAGTATTTT
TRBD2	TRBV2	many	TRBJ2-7	CASRPGGAPYEQYF	TGTGCCAGCAGGCCCGGGGGGGCCCCCTACGAGCAGTACTTC
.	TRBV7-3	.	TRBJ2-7	CACSLYAPTTRASSYEQYF	TGTGCCTGCAGCTTATACGCCCCAACAACGAGGGCGAGCTCCTACGAGCAGTACTTC
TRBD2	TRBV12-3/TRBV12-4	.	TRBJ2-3	CASRRTSGATDTQYF	TGTGCCAGCAGGAGGACTAGCGGGGCAACGGATACGCAGTATTTT
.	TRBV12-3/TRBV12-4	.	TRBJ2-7	CASSLASGGALTYEQYF	TGTGCCAGCAGTTTAGCGTCCGGAGGGGCGCTAACCTACGAGCAGTACTTC
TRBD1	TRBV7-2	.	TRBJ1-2	CAGSPDRTGRGYTF	TGTGCCGGCAGCCCCGATAGGACAGGGAGAGGCTACACCTTC
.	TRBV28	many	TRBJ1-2	CASSPGAGAGYTF	TGTGCCAGCAGCCCAGGCGCCGGGGCCGGCTACACCTTC
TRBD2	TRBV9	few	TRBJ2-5	CASSVAASGGQETQYF	TGTGCCAGCAGCGTAGCGGCTAGCGGGGGCCAAGAGACCCAGTACTTC